This T cell receptor (beta chain) was captured in a study of identical twins. Findings of the study overall: The more abundant beta clonotypes in cord blood had fewer insertions, and memory repertoires did not show this.

TCRdb re-analysed the 5' RACE reads in MiXCR, keeping a single row per CDR3 protein. The table shows about 1.7 million distinct CDR3 sequences, with under 35% occurring only once. In regard to this clonotype: What it binds is unknown.

The receptor was derived from a newborn girl in good health. Material for sequencing was cord blood.

The CDR3 DNA sequence: TGTGCCAGCAGCGGAACAGGGCTTGGCGAGCAGTACTTC. This codes for CASSGTGLGEQYF. The chain carries TRBV5-5 and TRBJ2-7; D possibly corresponds to TRBD1 (6 bases). The CDR3 totals 13 residues. Germline-derived CDR1 and CDR2 are SGHKS and YYEKEE (reference sequence). V was shortened by 4 bases and J by 6 bases, with 14 bases between the two germline ends. The full variable domain, with the rest looked up from reference TRBV5-5 and TRBJ2-7, is DAGVTQSPTHLIKTRGQQVTLRCSPISGHKSVSWYQQVLGQGPQFIFQYYEKEERGRGNFPDRFSARQFPNYSSELNVNALLLGDSALYLCASSGTGLGEQYFGPGTRLTVT.